Listed below are T cell receptor beta chains from one sample, sequenced in a study of control samples from healthy donors and cancer patients. The protocol was immunoSEQ multiplex PCR, while the TCRdb copy is restricted to in-frame clones and leaves out a portion. The sample table includes roughly 190,000 clones. Sequencing was carried out using blood. These TCRs come from a woman in her thirties in good health. Both conserved end residues are part of each CDR3. The D gene is left open where the match is weak.

d_call: TRBD2
j_call: TRBJ2-7
v_call: TRBV5-1
cdr3_aa: CASSLAGGAGVYEQYF
cdr3_nt: TGCGCCAGCAGCTTGGCCGGGGGTGCGGGGGTCTACGAGCAGTACTTC

d_call: .
j_call: TRBJ1-5
v_call: TRBV25-1
cdr3_aa: CASSEFHGVDQPQHF
cdr3_nt: TGTGCCAGCAGTGAATTTCATGGTGTGGATCAGCCCCAGCATTTT

d_call: .
j_call: TRBJ1-1
v_call: TRBV6-5
cdr3_aa: CASTGAMNTEAFF
cdr3_nt: TGTGCCAGCACGGGAGCTATGAACACTGAAGCTTTCTTT

d_call: .
j_call: TRBJ1-2
v_call: TRBV12-3/TRBV12-4
cdr3_aa: CASTPASGYGYTF
cdr3_nt: TGTGCCAGCACCCCAGCGTCGGGCTATGGCTACACCTTC

d_call: .
j_call: TRBJ1-4
v_call: TRBV6-5
cdr3_aa: CASSYSIWGPNEKLFF
cdr3_nt: TGTGCCAGCAGTTACTCGATTTGGGGGCCCAATGAAAAACTGTTTTTT

d_call: .
j_call: TRBJ2-7
v_call: TRBV2
cdr3_aa: CASSEAYGNNYEQYF
cdr3_nt: TGTGCCAGCAGTGAAGCCTACGGGAATAACTACGAGCAGTACTTC

d_call: TRBD1
j_call: TRBJ1-6
v_call: TRBV28
cdr3_aa: CASDRGDNSPLHF
cdr3_nt: TGTGCCAGCGACAGGGGAGACAATTCACCCCTCCACTTT

d_call: TRBD1
j_call: TRBJ2-3
v_call: TRBV6-5
cdr3_aa: CASRLQGPDTQYF
cdr3_nt: TGTGCCAGCAGATTACAGGGGCCAGATACGCAGTATTTT

d_call: TRBD1
j_call: TRBJ2-1
v_call: TRBV5-6
cdr3_aa: CASRLGQTYGEQFF
cdr3_nt: TGTGCCAGCAGGCTGGGACAGACTTACGGTGAGCAGTTCTTC

d_call: .
j_call: TRBJ1-6
v_call: TRBV28
cdr3_aa: CASSPRALYSPLHF
cdr3_nt: TGTGCCAGCAGTCCCCGGGCCCTTTATTCACCCCTCCACTTT